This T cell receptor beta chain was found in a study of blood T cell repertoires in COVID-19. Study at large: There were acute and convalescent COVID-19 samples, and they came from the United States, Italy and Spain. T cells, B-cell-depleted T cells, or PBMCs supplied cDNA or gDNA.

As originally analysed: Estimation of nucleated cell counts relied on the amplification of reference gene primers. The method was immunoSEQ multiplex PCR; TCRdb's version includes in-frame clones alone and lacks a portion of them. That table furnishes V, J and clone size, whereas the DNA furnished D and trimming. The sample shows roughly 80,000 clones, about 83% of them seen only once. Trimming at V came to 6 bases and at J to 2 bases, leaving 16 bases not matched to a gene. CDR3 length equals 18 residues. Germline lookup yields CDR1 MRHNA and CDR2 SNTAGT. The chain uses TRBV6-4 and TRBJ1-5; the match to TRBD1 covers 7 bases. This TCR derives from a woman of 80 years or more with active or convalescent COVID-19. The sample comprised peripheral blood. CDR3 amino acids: CASRGDRAIYPGNQPQHF. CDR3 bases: TGTGCCAGCAGAGGAGACAGGGCTATATACCCTGGCAATCAGCCCCAGCATTTT.